This T cell receptor beta chain was identified in a study of cytomegalovirus exposure and HLA in healthy donors. Per germline, CDR1 MDHEN and CDR2 SYDVKM. The trim removed 6 bases at V and 3 bases at J, leaving 5 bases unmatched. This CDR3 is built from 14 residues. Comment on this clone: Its antigen is still unknown.

Study results and limitations: Follow-up analysis found HLA locus-dependent TCR association rates, highest for DRB1 and lowest for HLA-C. V- and J-gene trimming in TCR beta was tied to a missense DCLRE1C variant by an analysis performed later. Judged likely to be a sequencing artifact was a cluster of highly shared sequence variants.

The PCR contained 60 Vbeta and 13 Jbeta primers. Data came from immunoSEQ multiplex PCR; TCRdb stores just in-frame clones and leaves some out. The repertoire holds 150,000 to 200,000 clones, around 83% seen once, with 1.1% in the top ten. The sequence came from a woman aged 40 to 55 in good health and CMV-seronegative. The rearrangement joins TRBV28 to TRBJ1-2, with TRBD1 matching over 9 bases. Sequencing input: PBMCs. Written as DNA, the CDR3 is TGTGCCAGCAGCAAACAGGGGGCTTACTATGGCTACACCTTC. Translating gives CASSKQGAYYGYTF.